The next 23 T cell receptor beta chains were all read from a single sample in a study of T cells in Graves' hyperthyroidism and ophthalmopathy. Amplified regions were TCR beta CDR3 sequences from RNA transcripts. The primer set for the first-round RT-PCR of the TCR CDR3 was HTBI. Using its own MiXCR run on the multiplex PCR reads, TCRdb lists one record per CDR3 protein. The data show some 400,000 distinct CDR3 sequences, roughly 13% seen once. Sequencing input: blood. The receptors originated from a woman aged 55-70 years with Graves' hyperthyroidism.

This clonotype came up many times. The gene calls are TRBV5-1 and TRBJ1-5; 7 bases align to TRBD1. V shed 2 bases and J 6 bases; nucleotides not matched to a gene: 8. In germline, CDR1 is SGHRS, CDR2 YFSETQ. This CDR3 spans 15 amino acids. This CDR3 is CASSFNTGETQPQHF. Here the CDR3 DNA reads TGCGCCAGCAGCTTTAATACAGGGGAAACTCAGCCCCAGCATTTT.

The J gene is TRBJ2-3, the V gene TRBV5-1; 11 bases match TRBD2. J gave up 2 bases and V 4 bases, and 3 bases lay outside the gene matches. The CDR3 is 15 residues long. Germline V gene data show CDR1 as SGHRS and CDR2 as YFSETQ. This CDR3 is CASSKGLAATDTQYF. CDR3 in DNA: TGCGCCAGCAGCAAGGGACTAGCGGCCACAGATACGCAGTATTTT.

There are many counts of this clonotype. The chain has TRBV2 and TRBJ2-5, with a possible D match to TRBD2 (5 bases). This CDR3 is 13 amino acids long. Trimming removed 7 bases from V and 2 bases from J, with 11 bases in between. From germline, CDR1 is SNHLY and CDR2 FYNNEI. The chain's CDR3 is CASKRDQQETQYF. In DNA form, the CDR3 reads TGTGCCAGCAAACGGGATCAACAAGAGACCCAGTACTTC.

This clonotype was seen only a few times. The V and J genes are TRBV19 and TRBJ2-5; TRBD1 matches 11 bases. The CDR3 loop spans 15 amino acids. J was trimmed by 1 base and V by 7 bases; bases with no gene match: 5. Germline values: CDR1 LNHDA, CDR2 SQIVND (reference sequence). This CDR3 reads CASKDRGLGQETQYF. Written as DNA, the CDR3 is TGTGCCAGTAAGGACAGGGGGCTAGGCCAAGAGACCCAGTACTTC.

The chain carries TRBV19 and TRBJ2-4, with TRBD2 matching 7 bases. Trimming at V came to 4 bases and at J to 9 bases, leaving 9 bases not matched to a gene. Germline V gene lookup returns CDR1 LNHDA and CDR2 SQIVND (reference sequence). The CDR3 is 14 amino acids. The CDR3 DNA reads as TGTGCCAGTAGTAGCGGGAGCAATAAGGGCATTCAGTACTTC. Its translation: CASSSGSNKGIQYF.

CDR3 in amino acids: CASKTGANEKLFF. In nucleotides, the CDR3 is TGTGCCAGCAAGACAGGGGCTAATGAAAAACTGTTTTTT. The V and J genes are TRBV27 and TRBJ1-4; 8 bases are shared with TRBD1. Germline-derived CDR1 and CDR2 are MNHEY and SMNVEV (reference sequence). V was clipped by 7 bases and J by 3 bases; unmatched bases: 1. This CDR3 is 13 amino acids long.

This rearrangement joins TRBV2 to TRBJ2-3, with 8 bases that match TRBD1. CDR1 and CDR2 from the germline V gene are SNHLY and FYNNEI. The junction had 6 bases not matched to a gene; V was cut back by 6 bases and J by 1 base. This CDR3 region has 15 residues. CDR3 DNA: TGTGCCAGCAGAACCGGGACAGGAGGCACAGATACGCAGTATTTT. It specifies CASRTGTGGTDTQYF.

This clonotype was found a few times. This chain connects TRBV20-1 to TRBJ2-1, with 10 positions matching TRBD1. J lost 10 bases, V lost 2 bases, and 5 bases had no gene match. This CDR3 spans 13 amino acids. CDR1 and CDR2 from the germline V gene are DFQATT and SNEGSKA (reference sequence). CDR3 DNA: TGCAGTGCTAGACCCGGGACAGGGGTCGAGCAGTTCTTC. This sequence encodes CSARPGTGVEQFF.

This clonotype was recorded many times. The gene calls are TRBV20-1 and TRBJ1-1, with D perhaps TRBD1 (5 bases). The germline V and J ends were trimmed by 0 bases and 3 bases, with 14 bases remaining between them. The CDR3 has 15 residues. The germline CDR1 and CDR2 sequences are DFQATT and SNEGSKA (reference sequence). The chain's CDR3 is CSARDRRGTDTEAFF. The CDR3 DNA reads as TGCAGTGCTAGAGATCGGAGGGGAACGGACACTGAAGCTTTCTTT.

The chain joins TRBV5-1 to TRBJ1-4, with D unresolved. The CDR3 sequence is 17 residues long. Per germline, CDR1 SGHRS and CDR2 YFSETQ. The V end was cut by 4 bases, the J end by 4 bases, with 20 bases between. The DNA for the CDR3 is TGCGCCAGCAGCCCCGTGGCAGGTTCTCCCTTTAATGAAAAACTGTTTTTT. Its translation is CASSPVAGSPFNEKLFF.

This clonotype was observed a few times. One base away lies a much larger clone, so this may be a sequencing read error. The chain joins TRBV2 to TRBJ1-5; D remains ambiguous. Germline loops: CDR1 SNHLY, CDR2 FYNNEI. V lost 7 bases and J lost 4, with 17 bases in between. This CDR3 comprises 15 residues. CDR3 coding DNA: TGTGCCAGCATCAAGGATCGGAGTCGTAATCAGCCCCAGCATTTT. Protein: CASIKDRSRNQPQHF. Complete variable domain (other parts from reference TRBV2 and TRBJ1-5): EPEVTQTPSHQVTQMGQEVILRCVPISNHLYFYWYRQILGQKVEFLVSFYNNEISEKSEIFDDQFSVERPDGSNFTLKIRSTKLEDSAMYFCASIKDRSRNQPQHFGDGTRLSIL.

Many counts were recorded for this clonotype. V usage is TRBV6-1 and J usage is TRBJ1-2, with TRBD1 matching 7 bases. This CDR3 comprises 14 residues. Germline lookup yields CDR1 MNHNS and CDR2 SASEGT. V lost 10 bases, J lost 3 bases, and 11 bases stayed unmatched. The CDR3 DNA follows: TGTGCCATTAAAGGGGGCCTGGGTGACTATGGCTACACCTTC. Protein sequence: CAIKGGLGDYGYTF.

In this sample, this clonotype turned up a few times. The chain is built from TRBV2 and TRBJ2-1; no definite D call. The V end lost 3 bases, the J end lost 5 bases, and 14 bases lay between the germline ends. Germline CDR1 reads SNHLY; CDR2 reads FYNNEI. CDR3 length: 15 residues. In DNA, the CDR3 is TGTGCCAGCAGTGACAAAGGTAGGGCCGACAATGAGCAGTTCTTC. This translates into CASSDKGRADNEQFF.

This clonotype was found many times. This chain links TRBV5-8 with TRBJ2-7; D is perhaps TRBD1 (6 bases). The germline gives CDR1 SGHTS, CDR2 YDEGEE. V lost 0 bases, J lost 4 bases, and 11 bases lay in between. CDR3 length: 14 residues. CDR3 residues: CASSLAKGDYEQYF. Here the CDR3 DNA reads TGTGCCAGCAGCTTGGCGAAGGGGGATTACGAGCAGTACTTC. Based on the CDR3 plus reference TRBV5-8 and TRBJ2-7, the full variable domain is EAGVTQSPTHLIKTRGQQATLRCSPISGHTSVYWYQQALGLGLQFLLWYDEGEERNRGNFPPRFSGRQFPNYSSELNVNALELEDSALYLCASSLAKGDYEQYFGPGTRLTVT.

This clonotype was seen a handful of times. The V gene is TRBV4-2, the J gene TRBJ2-1, with 11 bases matching TRBD2. Per germline, CDR1 LGHNA and CDR2 YNFKEQ. J gave up 1 base and V 4 bases, and 15 bases lay outside the gene matches. The CDR3 consists of 20 residues. The DNA for the CDR3 is TGTGCCAGCAGCCTCCAGGCACTAGCGGGAGTGCGGTCATCCTACAATGAGCAGTTCTTC. It translates to CASSLQALAGVRSSYNEQFF.

CDR3 DNA sequence: TGTGCCAGCAGCGCGGACACAGACAATGAGCAGTTCTTC. Translated: CASSADTDNEQFF. The chain carries TRBV7-2 and TRBJ2-1, with D possibly matching TRBD1 (5 bases). Germline V gene data show CDR1 as SGHTA and CDR2 as FQGNSA. The CDR3 has 13 residues. Between the trimmed V and J ends, which lost 5 bases and 5 bases, there was a span of 10 bases.

This clonotype has just a few counts. The chain joins TRBV19 to TRBJ1-4; TRBD1 agrees at 8 bases. Germline CDR1 and CDR2: LNHDA and SQIVND (reference sequence). Trimming removed 3 bases from V and 7 bases from J; junction bases left unmatched: 7. The CDR3 consists of 15 residues. CDR3: CASSMGRQGIEKLFF. The CDR3 DNA reads TGTGCCAGTAGTATGGGCCGACAGGGGATTGAAAAACTGTTTTTT.

This clonotype has at least ten counts. This sequence joins TRBV5-1 and TRBJ2-3; maybe TRBD1 (5 bases). The CDR3 sequence is 13 residues long. Trimming shortened V by 4 bases and J by 8 bases, and 14 bases separated the two germline ends. Germline loops: CDR1 SGHRS, CDR2 YFSETQ. CDR3 sequence: CASSEDSPVTQYF. CDR3 bases: TGCGCCAGCAGCGAAGACAGTCCGGTTACGCAGTATTTT.

There are many counts of this clonotype. The rearrangement links TRBV6-1 to TRBJ2-7; 15 bases are shared with TRBD2. The CDR3 has 16 amino acids. Germline CDR1 MNHNS, CDR2 SASEGT. Losses at the gene ends were 5 bases for V and 0 bases for J; bases not matched to a gene: 2. CDR3: CASSRTSGRASYEQYF. CDR3 DNA sequence: TGTGCCAGCAGTAGGACTAGCGGGAGGGCCTCCTACGAGCAGTACTTC.

This clonotype was counted between two and nine times. The chain is built from TRBV10-3 and TRBJ1-1, with 7 positions matching TRBD1. CDR1 ENHRY and CDR2 SYGVKD come from the germline V gene. V was clipped by 4 bases and J by 1 base; unmatched bases: 3. This CDR3 is 14 amino acids long. CDR3 in DNA: TGTGCCATCAGTGGGGACAGCCGGAACACTGAAGCTTTCTTT. As protein: CAISGDSRNTEAFF.

This clonotype was observed many times. The chain links TRBV7-9 to TRBJ2-1; 7 nucleotides agree with TRBD1. The CDR3 covers 16 residues. Germline trimming cut 6 bases from V and 6 bases from J; bases unmatched to any gene: 14. Germline CDR1 is SEHNR and CDR2 is FQNEAQ (reference sequence). CDR3 region: CASSSLPGQRSNEQFF. For the CDR3, the DNA is TGTGCCAGCAGTTCACTACCGGGACAGAGATCCAATGAGCAGTTCTTC.

Comment on this clonotype: Here the CDR3 omits its conserved ending phenylalanine or tryptophan, so a read error is the likely source. The gene calls are TRBV12-3 or TRBV12-4 and TRBJ1-5; D is uncertain. The CDR3 is made up of 13 amino acids. The ends were cut back, 7 bases at V and 2 bases at J, with 9 bases in the middle. The CDR3 DNA reads as TGTGCCAGCACTTTCGAGGGCAATCAGCCCCAGCATCTT. Amino acids: CASTFEGNQPQHL.

This clonotype has ten or more counts. The chain is built from TRBV27 and TRBJ1-2, with 7 bases fitting TRBD1. This CDR3 has 14 amino acids. Germline CDR1 is MNHEY and CDR2 is SMNVEV (reference sequence). Germline trimming cut 6 bases from V and 3 bases from J; bases unmatched to any gene: 7. The CDR3 loop is CASRKTGFYYGYTF. CDR3 DNA: TGTGCCAGCAGAAAGACAGGGTTTTACTATGGCTACACCTTC.